These 15 T cell receptor beta chains came from one sample sequenced in a study of T cells after yellow fever vaccination. TCRdb fed the 5' RACE reads into MiXCR, producing one record per CDR3 protein. The data hold hundreds of thousands of distinct CDR3 sequences, with approximately 13% observed a single time. Specimen: PBMCs, collected on the day of the yellow fever booster vaccination. The receptors were sampled from a man aged 30 to 45 who received the YFV17D yellow fever vaccine.

The V gene is TRBV20-1, the J gene TRBJ2-7; tentatively, D is TRBD1 or TRBD2 (5 bases each). V was trimmed by 6 bases and J by 0 bases, leaving 15 bases between them. This CDR3 has 14 amino acids. Germline CDR1 and CDR2: DFQATT and SNEGSKA (reference sequence). DNA for the CDR3: TGCAGTGCGTACTCCGGGACCAGCTCCTACGAGCAGTACTTC. Amino acids: CSAYSGTSSYEQYF.

The chain joins TRBV7-2 to TRBJ1-6; 7 bases agree with TRBD1. The germline V gene encodes CDR1 SGHTA and CDR2 FQGNSA. CDR3 length: 15 residues. Trimming took 2 bases from V and 8 from J; bases not matched to a gene: 6. DNA for the CDR3: TGTGCCAGCAGCTTAAGCGACAGGGCTCATTCACCCCTCCACTTT. As protein: CASSLSDRAHSPLHF.

This chain uses TRBV10-3 with TRBJ2-5; D ambiguous. Trimming took 5 bases from V and 0 from J, leaving 10 bases between them. There are 14 residues in the CDR3. Per germline, CDR1 ENHRY and CDR2 SYGVKD. Here the CDR3 reads CAISLDSYQETQYF. CDR3 DNA sequence: TGTGCCATCAGTCTCGACTCGTACCAAGAGACCCAGTACTTC.

This clonotype was observed a few times. The genes are TRBV28 and TRBJ2-1, with D hard to call. The length of the CDR3 is 14 residues. V was cut by 6 bases and J by 2 bases, with 11 bases left in between. CDR1 and CDR2 from the germline V gene are MDHEN and SYDVKM. In DNA form, the CDR3 reads TGTGCCAGCAGATTGGGTTCTCCCTACAATGAGCAGTTCTTC. This sequence encodes CASRLGSPYNEQFF.

This clonotype has only a few counts. The chain links TRBV15 to TRBJ2-7; 7 nucleotides line up with TRBD1. This CDR3 is 15 amino acids long. Germline CDR1 LNHNV, CDR2 YYDKDF (reference sequence). The V and J ends lost 2 bases and 6 bases, in that order; junction bases with no gene match: 10. As DNA, the CDR3 is TGTGCCACCAGCAGACAAGGGACAGTCCTCGCCGAGCAGTACTTC. Protein product: CATSRQGTVLAEQYF.

CDR3 residues: CASSSARDRFQETQYF. For the CDR3, the DNA is TGTGCCAGCAGCTCGGCCAGGGACAGATTCCAAGAGACCCAGTACTTC. The V call is TRBV5-4, the J call TRBJ2-5; 7 bases map to TRBD1. The trim removed 3 bases at V and 1 base at J, leaving 9 bases unmatched. The CDR3 runs 16 residues. The germline V gene encodes CDR1 SGHNT and CDR2 YYREEE (reference sequence).

This clonotype turned up a few times. This chain connects TRBV6-1 to TRBJ2-7; 12 bases align to TRBD2. J lost 3 bases, V lost 5 bases, and 17 bases had no gene match. There are 19 residues in the CDR3. The V gene's germline CDR1 is MNHNS and CDR2 SASEGT. The CDR3: CASSQPLGLAGSVGYEQYF. The DNA of the CDR3 is TGTGCCAGCAGTCAACCCCTCGGACTAGCGGGATCGGTCGGCTACGAGCAGTACTTC.

In this sample, this clonotype turned up a few times. The V call is TRBV2, the J call TRBJ2-7, with TRBD2 identical over 11 bases. This CDR3 region has 15 residues. Germline V lookup: CDR1 SNHLY, CDR2 FYNNEI. Trimming at V came to 3 bases and at J to 6 bases, leaving 7 bases not matched to a gene. This CDR3 reads CASSESLAGGREQYF. CDR3 DNA sequence: TGTGCCAGCAGTGAGTCCTTAGCGGGAGGGCGCGAGCAGTACTTC.

The V call is TRBV7-9, the J call TRBJ2-2; the D gene is possibly TRBD1 (6 bases). CDR3 size: 13 residues. Trimming cost V 5 bases and J 7 bases, with 11 bases left between them. Per the germline V gene, CDR1 is SEHNR and CDR2 is FQNEAQ (reference sequence). The CDR3 sequence is CASSPDRLGELFF. CDR3 in DNA: TGTGCCAGCAGCCCGGACAGACTCGGGGAGCTGTTTTTT.

This clonotype appeared a few times. This chain joins TRBV24-1 and TRBJ2-2; 7 positions match TRBD2. This CDR3 is built from 13 residues. The germline V gene has CDR1 KGHDR and CDR2 SFDVKD. Trimming removed 9 bases from V and 6 bases from J; junction bases left unmatched: 6. CDR3 DNA sequence: TGTGCCACCTATGGGGGGGATCCCGGGGAGCTGTTTTTT. Protein sequence: CATYGGDPGELFF.

The chain employs TRBV7-3 and TRBJ2-1; 7 bases fit TRBD2. The CDR3 has 15 residues. Per germline, CDR1 SGHTA and CDR2 FQGTGA. The V gene end was trimmed by 0 bases and the J gene end by 6 bases; junction bases not matched to a gene: 5. The DNA for the CDR3 is TGTGCCAGCAGCTTAACTAGCGGGCTTACCAATGAGCAGTTCTTC. It codes for CASSLTSGLTNEQFF.

This clonotype occurred a few times. The chain is built from TRBV6-5 and TRBJ1-1; TRBD1 might be the D (5 bases). The CDR3 covers 15 residues. Germline V gene sequence: CDR1 MNHEY, CDR2 SVGAGI. Trimming left V 0 bases short and J 2 bases short, with 10 bases between. In nucleotides, the CDR3 is TGTGCCAGCAGTTACTCATCAGGGCCTAACACTGAAGCTTTCTTT. Residues: CASSYSSGPNTEAFF.

This clonotype was counted between two and nine times. V and J are TRBV30 and TRBJ2-2; TRBD1 is a possible D gene (5 bases). CDR1 GTSNPN and CDR2 SVGIG come from the germline V gene (reference sequence). V was cut by 0 bases and J by 2 bases, with 7 bases left in between. The CDR3 has 14 residues. CDR3 region: CAWSVTVNTGELFF. The DNA of the CDR3 is TGTGCCTGGAGTGTGACAGTTAACACCGGGGAGCTGTTTTTT.

This chain links TRBV29-1 with TRBJ2-7; TRBD2 might be the D (5 bases). CDR1 is SQVTM and CDR2 is ANQGSEA in the germline V gene. Deletions cut 1 base from V and 3 bases from J, with 10 bases between. The CDR3 covers 13 residues. CDR3 protein: CSVEGEGNYEQYF. CDR3 bases: TGCAGCGTTGAAGGTGAGGGAAACTACGAGCAGTACTTC.

This clonotype was observed a handful of times. This chain joins TRBV20-1 and TRBJ2-7; D might be TRBD1 (6 bases). Germline V gives CDR1 DFQATT, CDR2 SNEGSKA (reference sequence). CDR3 length equals 15 residues. Deletions cut 3 bases from V and 0 bases from J, with 15 bases between. The CDR3 coding sequence is TGCAGTGCTAGCCAGGGGACGCCTAGCTCCTACGAGCAGTACTTC. Translating it yields CSASQGTPSSYEQYF.